This TCR beta chain was captured by sequencing in a study of cytomegalovirus exposure and HLA in healthy donors. Primers for the PCR totalled 60 Vbeta and 13 Jbeta. Sequenced by immunoSEQ multiplex PCR; TCRdb stores in-frame clones only, minus some. Of approximately 91,000 clones detected, around 68% appear once; the ten largest clones hold over 0.95%. The table lists this clone with a few counts. The CDR3 is 13 residues long. V lost 6 bases, J lost 0 bases, and 9 bases lay in between. Germline-derived CDR1 and CDR2 are MNHEY and SVGAGI. Sequencing was done on a sample of PBMCs. This TCR was recovered from a female donor in good health and CMV-seronegative. The J gene is TRBJ2-7, the V gene TRBV6-5, with TRBD1 as a possible D gene (5 bases). CDR3 nucleotides: TGTGCCAGCAGACCCGACAGCTCCTACGAGCAGTACTTC. It codes for CASRPDSSYEQYF.